This T cell receptor beta chain was identified during a study of OX40 agonist ivuxolimab in advanced cancers. Study at large: Patients in the trial were receiving intravenous ivuxolimab every 2 weeks, at doses of 0.01 to 10 mg/kg.

V was pared by 1 base and J by 0 bases, with 6 bases between. This CDR3 has 14 residues. From germline, CDR1 is MGHRA and CDR2 YSYEKL. Study conclusions and caveats: CD4+ and CD8+ blood T cells expanded clonally by week 6 at 0.1 to 3.0 mg/kg.

Points on this clone: Its antigen is unknown.

The data were produced by immunoSEQ multiplex PCR, yet TCRdb's version contains in-frame clones alone and is incomplete. The profile covers 40,000 to 50,000 clones, with roughly nine tenths appearing a single time and about 54% taken by the ten largest. This TCR was sampled from an adult with an advanced solid tumor such as melanoma, head and neck, liver or kidney cancer. This sample comprised CD4+ or CD8+ T cells sorted from blood, obtained in a trial of the OX40 agonist ivuxolimab. The chain couples TRBV4-1 to TRBJ1-1; D ambiguous. The CDR3 spells CASSQGTMNTEAFF. DNA for the CDR3: TGCGCCAGCAGCCAAGGAACGATGAACACTGAAGCTTTCTTT.